The T cell receptor beta chain described here comes from a study of metastatic and nonmetastatic thyroid tumors. Study information: Comparison of repertoires was carried out across blood and tumor or nodule tissue from malignant and benign thyroid patients. Study-level points and caveats: Reported TCR beta diversity, measured in blood and tumor, was significantly higher for malignant thyroid tumors than for benign nodules.

This clone was counted ten times or more. What it binds is not known. No treatment had been given to any patient before thyroid surgery. TCRdb used MiXCR to call clones anew from the PCR reads. The sample records under 75,000 clones, roughly 18% being singletons. CDR1 and CDR2 (germline): SGHVS, FQNEAQ. Trimming pared 5 bases from V and 0 bases from J, leaving 14 bases between. The CDR3 extends over 16 amino acids. This receptor was identified in a female donor with papillary thyroid cancer or a benign thyroid nodule (not recorded which). Some clones in this sample may be carry-over from other donors' samples. This chain connects TRBV7-8 to TRBJ2-1, with D maybe TRBD2 (6 bases). Sequencing was performed on blood. CDR3 sequence (DNA): TGTGCCAGCAGCCGGAGTAGCGGCGGCTCCTACAATGAGCAGTTCTTC. It is translated as CASSRSSGGSYNEQFF.